This entry concerns a single TCR beta chain. Germline V gene data show CDR1 as MNHEY and CDR2 as SVGAGI. The V end lost 0 bases, the J end lost 4 bases, and 9 bases lay between the germline ends. CDR3 size: 15 residues. This record belongs to a study of graft-versus-host responses after intestinal transplantation. Study at large: Transplants were multivisceral, liver-intestinal, or isolated intestinal.

Sequencing used immunoSEQ multiplex PCR; TCRdb keeps in-frame clones, though not all of them. This table has about 77,000 clones, roughly 90% appearing once. The genes are TRBV6-5 and TRBJ1-4; no reliable D call. Sequencing used PBMCs, obtained 98 days after intestinal transplantation. The TCR sequence derives from a human patient who received an intestinal transplant, so some T cells may come from the graft donor. CDR3 coding DNA: TGTGCCAGCAGTTACTCAGGGAGGATTAATGAAAAACTGTTTTTT. It yields the protein CASSYSGRINEKLFF.